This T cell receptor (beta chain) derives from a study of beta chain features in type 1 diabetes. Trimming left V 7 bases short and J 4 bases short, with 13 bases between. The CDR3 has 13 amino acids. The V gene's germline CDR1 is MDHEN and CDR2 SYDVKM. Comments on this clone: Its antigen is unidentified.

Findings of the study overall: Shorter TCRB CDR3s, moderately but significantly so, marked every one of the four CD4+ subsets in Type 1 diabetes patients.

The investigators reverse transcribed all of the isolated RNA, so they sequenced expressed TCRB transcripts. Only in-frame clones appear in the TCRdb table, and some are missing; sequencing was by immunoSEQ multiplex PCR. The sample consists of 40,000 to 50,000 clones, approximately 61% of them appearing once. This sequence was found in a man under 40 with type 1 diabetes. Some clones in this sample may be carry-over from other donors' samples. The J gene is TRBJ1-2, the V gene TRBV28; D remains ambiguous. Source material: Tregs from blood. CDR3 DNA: TGTGCCAGCACCCCCCCTCGGGGCTATGGCTACACCTTC. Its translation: CASTPPRGYGYTF.